The subject of this entry is one T cell receptor beta chain. The sample comes from a study of early T cells in non-severe SARS-CoV-2 infection. TCRdb re-derived calls from the 5' RACE reads in MiXCR, one entry per CDR3 protein. The sample contains around 82,000 distinct CDR3 sequences, 10% to 15% of which appear only once. CDR3 length: 15 residues. The V segment lost 0 bases and the J segment 5 bases; nucleotides outside the gene matches: 8. The germline CDR1 and CDR2 sequences are DFQATT and SNEGSKA (reference sequence). This TCR derives from an adult who was a healthcare worker with PCR-confirmed SARS-CoV-2 infection or an uninfected control (not recorded which). The chain carries TRBV20-1 and TRBJ2-5; TRBD2 matches 8 bases. Sequencing was carried out using whole blood. CDR3 DNA: TGCAGTGCTAGAGATCCGAGCGGGAGTGGTGAGACCCAGTACTTC. It yields the protein CSARDPSGSGETQYF.